This T cell receptor (beta chain) appears in the sequencing data of a study of memory CD4+ T cells and cytomegalovirus serostatus. As for the study in general: Healthy Belgian adult donors included nine or ten CMV-positive and 24 CMV-negative people.

The germline V gene encodes CDR1 GTSNPN and CDR2 SVGIG (reference sequence). This CDR3 contains 15 residues. Produced via immunoSEQ multiplex PCR; TCRdb's table is partial and in-frame only. The sample consists of approximately 63,000 clones, around 82% of them appearing once. Single viable CD3+CD4+CD8-CD45RO+ cells were sorted as the memory CD4+ T cells. This clonotype originated in an adult in good health and CMV-seronegative. Some clones in this sample may be carry-over from other donors' samples. The chain links TRBV30 to TRBJ2-5, with TRBD2 matching over 8 bases. The J call is doubtful: the DNA matches TRBJ2-7 better. The source material was memory CD4+ T cells from blood. Here the CDR3 DNA reads TGTGCCTGGAAGTTCCGCGGGGGGCCCTCGTACGAGCAGTACTTC. This codes for CAWKFRGGPSYEQYF.